These 30 T cell receptor beta chains came from one sample sequenced in a study of shared clonotypes between healthy human individuals. It was CD45RO-negative cells, positively selected for CCR7, that made up naive CD8 cells, with terminally differentiated effector memory CD45RA+ cells excluded. Data came from immunoSEQ multiplex PCR; TCRdb stores just in-frame clones and leaves some out. The sample includes 1.5 million to 2.5 million clones, approximately 94% of them seen just once. Sequencing input: naive CD8+ T cells sorted from blood. These receptors came from a man aged 18 to 30 in good health.

The chain couples TRBV9 to TRBJ1-1, with D possibly matching TRBD1 (6 bases). Trimming took 2 bases from V and 0 from J, leaving 11 bases between them. The CDR3 is made up of 15 amino acids. Germline V gene lookup returns CDR1 SGDLS and CDR2 YYNGEE. In DNA, the CDR3 is TGTGCCAGCAGCGTTGCACAGGGCATGAACACTGAAGCTTTCTTT. This translates into CASSVAQGMNTEAFF.

The chain recombines TRBV13 with TRBJ2-3; TRBD2 matches at 14 bases. Looked up from germline, CDR1 is PRHDT and CDR2 is FYEKMQ (reference sequence). V dropped 5 bases and J dropped 4; count of bases not matched to a gene: 8. This CDR3 contains 17 residues. The CDR3 coding sequence is TGTGCCAGCAGCAAAGGACTAGCGGGAGGAGGGGCAGATACGCAGTATTTT. Its protein is CASSKGLAGGGADTQYF. Based on the CDR3 plus reference TRBV13 and TRBJ2-3, the full variable domain is AAGVIQSPRHLIKEKRETATLKCYPIPRHDTVYWYQQGPGQDPQFLISFYEKMQSDKGSIPDRFSAQQFSDYHSELNMSSLELGDSALYFCASSKGLAGGGADTQYFGPGTRLTVL.

The V call is TRBV30, the J call TRBJ2-7, with TRBD1 matching 8 bases. Unmatched junction bases numbered 6, after V lost 2 bases and J lost 3 bases. CDR3 size: 14 residues. In germline, CDR1 is GTSNPN, CDR2 SVGIG (reference sequence). The CDR3 loop reads CAWSIWDRYYEQYF. In DNA, the CDR3 is TGTGCCTGGAGTATATGGGACAGGTACTACGAGCAGTACTTC.

V is TRBV4-1 and J is TRBJ2-7, with a tentative D call TRBD1 (6 bases). Germline V gene sequence: CDR1 MGHRA, CDR2 YSYEKL. The CDR3 totals 18 residues. Trimming took off 4 bases at V and 6 bases at J, with 28 bases between the two ends. CDR3 sequence reads: CASSPRQERLPPITEQYF. DNA of the CDR3: TGCGCCAGCAGCCCCCGACAGGAACGATTACCCCCAATTACCGAGCAGTACTTC.

As to this clone: This sample also contains other DNA sequences that code for the same CDR3. The genes are TRBV7-9 and TRBJ1-1; D unresolved. Per germline, CDR1 SEHNR and CDR2 FQNEAQ (reference sequence). With 2 bases removed from V and 4 bases from J, the gap between germline ends came to 5 bases. The length of the CDR3 is 12 residues. The CDR3 DNA is TGTGCCAGCAGCTTATTGGGCACTGAAGCTTTCTTT. It codes for CASSLLGTEAFF.

The CDR3 loop is CASSLEAGTSGSGELFF. The CDR3 nucleotides are TGCGCCAGCAGCTTGGAAGCCGGGACTAGCGGATCCGGGGAGCTGTTTTTT. This rearrangement joins TRBV4-1 to TRBJ2-2, with 11 bases identical to TRBD2. This CDR3 is built from 17 residues. Germline V gene data show CDR1 as MGHRA and CDR2 as YSYEKL. V gave up 5 bases and J gave up 6 bases; unmatched junction bases: 11.

The chain recombines TRBV5-4 with TRBJ1-1; D is perhaps TRBD1 (6 bases). CDR3 length equals 12 residues. The V and J ends lost 0 bases and 10 bases respectively, with 10 bases between them. Germline CDR1 and CDR2: SGHNT and YYREEE (reference sequence). This CDR3 is CASSLDREGAFF. DNA of the CDR3: TGTGCCAGCAGCTTGGACAGGGAAGGAGCTTTCTTT.

The gene calls are TRBV27 and TRBJ2-2; 8 bases agree with TRBD1. Looked up from germline, CDR1 is MNHEY and CDR2 is SMNVEV (reference sequence). The CDR3 length is 16 residues. The J segment lost 7 bases and the V segment lost 7 bases, leaving 14 bases of the junction unmatched. The CDR3 is CASTTLGQGANGELFF. CDR3 sequence (DNA): TGTGCCAGCACGACCCTGGGGCAGGGGGCGAACGGGGAGCTGTTTTTT.

The J gene is TRBJ1-2, the V gene TRBV11-2, with D maybe TRBD1 (5 bases). The CDR3 is made up of 15 amino acids. Trimming removed 1 base at V and 4 bases at J, with 13 bases between. The germline V gene has CDR1 SGHAT and CDR2 FQNNGV. This CDR3 reads CASSLGGTGFYGYTF. Here the CDR3 DNA reads TGTGCCAGCAGCTTAGGGGGTACAGGATTCTATGGCTACACCTTC.

The V call is TRBV13, the J call TRBJ2-1, with TRBD2 matching over 11 bases. Germline V gene data show CDR1 as PRHDT and CDR2 as FYEKMQ (reference sequence). The V segment lost 8 bases and the J segment 2 bases; nucleotides outside the gene matches: 8. This CDR3 comprises 16 residues. This chain's CDR3 is CASGFTSGGPYNEQFF. In DNA form, the CDR3 reads TGTGCCAGCGGTTTCACTAGCGGGGGACCCTACAATGAGCAGTTCTTC.

This rearrangement joins TRBV5-4 to TRBJ2-7; TRBD2 agrees at 8 bases. Germline V CDR1 and CDR2: SGHNT, YYREEE (reference sequence). The length of the CDR3 is 15 residues. With 4 bases clipped from V and 2 bases from J, the junction kept 8 bases outside the gene matches. The CDR3 nucleotides are TGTGCCAGCAGCCCTTCTAGCGGGCAACCCTACGAGCAGTACTTC. Protein sequence: CASSPSSGQPYEQYF. Full variable domain (rest looked up from reference TRBV5-4 and TRBJ2-7): ETGVTQSPTHLIKTRGQQVTLRCSSQSGHNTVSWYQQALGQGPQFIFQYYREEENGRGNFPPRFSGLQFPNYSSELNVNALELDDSALYLCASSPSSGQPYEQYFGPGTRLTVT.

The table lists this clone with a count of one. This chain joins TRBV6-6 and TRBJ2-1, with D unclear. V was shortened by 0 bases and J by 8 bases, with 11 bases between the two germline ends. Germline CDR1 MNHNY, CDR2 SVGAGI (reference sequence). The CDR3 contains 14 residues. The CDR3 spells CASSYSGPGYEQFF. The CDR3 bases are TGTGCCAGCAGTTACTCAGGCCCCGGCTATGAGCAGTTCTTC.

This chain uses TRBV30 with TRBJ2-1; 7 positions match TRBD1. The trim removed 5 bases at V and 2 bases at J, leaving 15 bases unmatched. In germline, CDR1 is GTSNPN, CDR2 SVGIG (reference sequence). The CDR3 consists of 17 residues. CDR3 loop: CAWDPPDRAPAYNEQFF. Here the CDR3 DNA reads TGTGCCTGGGACCCCCCCGACAGGGCGCCCGCCTACAATGAGCAGTTCTTC.

The rearrangement links TRBV5-1 to TRBJ2-5, with a weak D call TRBD2 (5 bases). The V and J ends lost 4 bases and 0 bases respectively, with 10 bases between them. Germline V gives CDR1 SGHRS, CDR2 YFSETQ. The CDR3 runs to 14 residues. The DNA for the CDR3 is TGCGCCAGCAGCCCCTGGACTCACCAAGAGACCCAGTACTTC. It yields the protein CASSPWTHQETQYF.

This chain connects TRBV9 to TRBJ1-1; D gene uncertain. The length of the CDR3 is 14 residues. The germline gives CDR1 SGDLS, CDR2 YYNGEE. Trimming removed 0 bases at V and 11 bases at J, with 17 bases between. CDR3 sequence (DNA): TGTGCCAGCAGCGTAGGGGGAGGGAACTTGAGGGCTTTCTTT. As protein: CASSVGGGNLRAFF.

The chain employs TRBV10-3 and TRBJ1-1; D call uncertain. The germline V gene has CDR1 ENHRY and CDR2 SYGVKD. The CDR3 is 13 amino acids. Trimming stripped 2 bases from V and 8 bases from J, with 12 bases between. The CDR3 sequence is CAISEPDFQEAFF. The CDR3 DNA follows: TGTGCCATCAGTGAGCCGGACTTCCAGGAAGCTTTCTTT.

The chain recombines TRBV25-1 with TRBJ2-5; 7 nucleotides match TRBD2. Germline CDR1 reads MGHDK; CDR2 reads SYGVNS. This CDR3 is 15 amino acids long. V trimming: 4 bases; J trimming: 5 bases; junction bases outside the gene matches: 10. The DNA of the CDR3 is TGTGCCAGCAGTGCGCCGGGACTACCCTCGGAGACCCAGTACTTC. Its translation is CASSAPGLPSETQYF.

The J gene is TRBJ2-7, the V gene TRBV4-1; no clear D. Germline CDR1 reads MGHRA; CDR2 reads YSYEKL. The CDR3 loop spans 14 amino acids. V dropped 0 bases and J dropped 3 bases, with 9 bases sitting between them. The CDR3 sequence is CASSQDLGDYEQYF. CDR3 in DNA: TGCGCCAGCAGCCAAGATTTGGGTGACTACGAGCAGTACTTC.

The chain recombines TRBV5-1 with TRBJ2-2, with D possibly matching TRBD2 (6 bases). The CDR3 loop spans 18 amino acids. Germline CDR1 reads SGHRS; CDR2 reads YFSETQ. Trimming left V 0 bases short and J 0 bases short, with 15 bases between. Written as DNA, the CDR3 is TGCGCCAGCAGCTTGGAGCCCTACGGGACTCCGAACACCGGGGAGCTGTTTTTT. Its protein is CASSLEPYGTPNTGELFF.

The rearrangement uses TRBV6-5 and TRBJ1-2; D perhaps matches TRBD1 (6 bases). This CDR3 spans 14 amino acids. Germline CDR1 and CDR2: MNHEY and SVGAGI. V was trimmed by 7 bases and J by 4 bases, leaving 16 bases between them. The CDR3 DNA follows: TGTGCCAGCACTCCTGGGGGGCTGGGCTATGGCTACACCTTC. This encodes CASTPGGLGYGYTF.

The chain links TRBV5-8 to TRBJ2-3; 7 bases agree with TRBD2. J lost 4 bases, V lost 4 bases, and 12 bases had no gene match. CDR3 length: 16 residues. CDR1 is SGHTS, CDR2 YDEGEE, per germline. The DNA for the CDR3 is TGTGCCAGCAGCCACGGACTAGTATATGACCCAGATACGCAGTATTTT. Translating gives CASSHGLVYDPDTQYF.

The chain combines TRBV19 with TRBJ1-1; D gene unclear. Deletions cut 7 bases from V and 1 base from J, with 10 bases between. The CDR3 runs 13 residues. Germline V lookup: CDR1 LNHDA, CDR2 SQIVND (reference sequence). CDR3 DNA: TGTGCCAGTATTTCGGCGGGGAACACTGAAGCTTTCTTT. It codes for CASISAGNTEAFF.

The chain is built from TRBV13 and TRBJ2-1; 9 nucleotides match TRBD2. Germline CDR1 reads PRHDT; CDR2 reads FYEKMQ (reference sequence). The CDR3 is 18 residues long. The J segment lost 6 bases and the V segment lost 0 bases, leaving 12 bases of the junction unmatched. CDR3 DNA: TGTGCCAGCAGCTTAGGTGATACTAGCGGGTTGAAATTCAATGAGCAGTTCTTC. This gives the protein CASSLGDTSGLKFNEQFF. The complete variable domain, with remaining parts taken from reference TRBV13 and TRBJ2-1, reads AAGVIQSPRHLIKEKRETATLKCYPIPRHDTVYWYQQGPGQDPQFLISFYEKMQSDKGSIPDRFSAQQFSDYHSELNMSSLELGDSALYFCASSLGDTSGLKFNEQFFGPGTRLTVL.

This rearrangement joins TRBV5-5 to TRBJ1-5; D unclear. V lost 1 base and J lost 0, with 11 bases in between. CDR1 and CDR2 from the germline V gene are SGHKS and YYEKEE (reference sequence). This CDR3 has 16 residues. The CDR3 is CASSLSGSNSNQPQHF. The CDR3, as DNA: TGTGCCAGCAGCTTGAGTGGCAGCAATAGCAATCAGCCCCAGCATTTT. The variable domain in full, completed from reference TRBV5-5 and TRBJ1-5, reads DAGVTQSPTHLIKTRGQQVTLRCSPISGHKSVSWYQQVLGQGPQFIFQYYEKEERGRGNFPDRFSARQFPNYSSELNVNALLLGDSALYLCASSLSGSNSNQPQHFGDGTRLSIL.

This sequence joins TRBV5-6 and TRBJ2-7; TRBD1 is a possible D gene (6 bases). The CDR3 is 15 amino acids. The ends were cut back, 0 bases at V and 5 bases at J, with 15 bases in the middle. The germline CDR1 and CDR2 sequences are SGHDT and YYEEEE. In nucleotides, the CDR3 is TGTGCCAGCAGCTTGGCTAGGTACAGGGAAAACGAGCAGTACTTC. Protein: CASSLARYRENEQYF.

The V gene is TRBV6-5, the J gene TRBJ1-6, with unresolved D. The CDR3 loop spans 12 amino acids. The V gene's germline CDR1 is MNHEY and CDR2 SVGAGI. Deletions cut 3 bases from V and 6 bases from J, with 3 bases between. CDR3 amino acids: CASSYLNSPLHF. Here the CDR3 DNA reads TGTGCCAGCAGTTATCTTAATTCACCCCTCCACTTT.

This clone was seen a single time. This sample includes further DNA sequences coding for the same CDR3. The V gene is TRBV30, the J gene TRBJ1-2, with TRBD1 identical over 10 bases. The J segment lost 6 bases and the V segment lost 2 bases, leaving 3 bases of the junction unmatched. Per the germline V gene, CDR1 is GTSNPN and CDR2 is SVGIG (reference sequence). The CDR3 consists of 13 residues. CDR3 in DNA: TGTGCCTGGAGTCTGACAGGGGGCGATGGCTACACCTTC. Amino acids: CAWSLTGGDGYTF.

The chain carries TRBV10-3 and TRBJ1-4; no clear D gene. The CDR3 is made up of 14 amino acids. Germline CDR1 and CDR2: ENHRY and SYGVKD. Deletions cut 6 bases from V and 0 bases from J, with 8 bases between. This CDR3 reads CAISGDATNEKLFF. In DNA form, the CDR3 reads TGTGCCATCAGCGGGGATGCAACTAATGAAAAACTGTTTTTT.

V gene TRBV27 combines with J gene TRBJ2-7; 10 nucleotides line up with TRBD1. V shed 8 bases, J shed 5 bases, and the junction held 12 bases outside the gene matches. The CDR3 sequence is 15 residues long. CDR1 MNHEY and CDR2 SMNVEV come from the germline V gene (reference sequence). CDR3 amino acids: CASGRPGTGVHEQYF. Here the CDR3 DNA reads TGTGCCAGCGGCCGCCCGGGGACAGGGGTCCACGAGCAGTACTTC.

V and J are TRBV7-2 and TRBJ2-2; TRBD2 is a possible D gene (6 bases). The germline V and J ends were trimmed by 3 bases and 0 bases, with 11 bases remaining between them. The CDR3 sequence is 16 residues long. Germline lookup yields CDR1 SGHTA and CDR2 FQGNSA. The CDR3 sequence: CASSFEEGTNTGELFF. DNA of the CDR3: TGTGCCAGCAGCTTCGAGGAGGGTACGAACACCGGGGAGCTGTTTTTT.